These 22 T cell receptor beta chains share one sample of origin, sequenced in a study of OX40 agonist ivuxolimab in advanced cancers. Profiled with immunoSEQ multiplex PCR; TCRdb holds only in-frame clones, not every one. There are 65,000 to 80,000 clones in the sample; over 80% occur only once, and 0.5% to 0.65% lies in the top ten. Sequences were derived from CD4+ or CD8+ T cells sorted from blood, sampled in a trial of the OX40 agonist ivuxolimab. The receptors come from an adult with an advanced solid tumor such as melanoma, head and neck, liver or kidney cancer.

The chain combines TRBV7-2 with TRBJ1-1; D is unresolved. Germline CDR1 and CDR2: SGHTA and FQGNSA. Trimming stripped 5 bases from V and 1 base from J, with 8 bases between. The CDR3 has 13 amino acids. The CDR3 coding sequence is TGTGCCAGCAGCGGAAGAGGGAACACTGAAGCTTTCTTT. Its protein product is CASSGRGNTEAFF.

The rearrangement links TRBV7-2 to TRBJ1-4, with D tentatively TRBD1 (5 bases). The germline V and J ends were trimmed by 5 bases and 2 bases, with 9 bases remaining between them. The CDR3 has 14 residues. Germline V gives CDR1 SGHTA, CDR2 FQGNSA. CDR3 DNA sequence: TGTGCCAGCAGCCCGACAGTTACTAATGAAAAACTGTTTTTT. This codes for CASSPTVTNEKLFF.

The chain employs TRBV10-3 and TRBJ2-1, with 13 nucleotides matching TRBD2. With V trimmed by 4 bases and J by 7 bases, 13 bases remained unmatched. This CDR3 comprises 18 residues. Germline CDR1 and CDR2: ENHRY and SYGVKD. The CDR3 region is CAISVPGVTSGRKNEQFF. CDR3 bases: TGTGCCATCAGTGTCCCCGGAGTGACTAGCGGGAGGAAGAATGAGCAGTTCTTC.

The chain has TRBV2 and TRBJ2-3; D not resolved. CDR1 and CDR2 (germline): SNHLY, FYNNEI. The CDR3 sequence is 14 residues long. V lost 4 bases to trimming and J lost 0 bases, with 8 bases between them. The CDR3, as DNA: TGTGCCAGCAGTGCCAAAAAGAGCACAGATACGCAGTATTTT. It codes for CASSAKKSTDTQYF.

In its sample, this clone was seen once. The chain links TRBV30 to TRBJ1-2; D is unresolved. Between the trimmed V and J ends, which lost 0 bases and 0 bases, there was a span of 8 bases. Germline CDR1 and CDR2: GTSNPN and SVGIG (reference sequence). The CDR3 is 14 amino acids. For the CDR3, the DNA is TGTGCCTGGAGTGTAGCGCATCCTAACTATGGCTACACCTTC. Translating it yields CAWSVAHPNYGYTF. Together with reference TRBV30 and TRBJ1-2, the CDR3 gives the full variable domain: SQTIHQWPATLVQPVGSPLSLECTVEGTSNPNLYWYRQAAGRGLQLLFYSVGIGQISSEVPQNLSASRPQDRQFILSSKKLLLSDSGFYLCAWSVAHPNYGYTFGSGTRLTVV.

V gene TRBV28 combines with J gene TRBJ1-4; no clear D. Trimming pared 8 bases from V and 7 bases from J, leaving 8 bases between. The CDR3 consists of 11 residues. From germline, CDR1 is MDHEN and CDR2 SYDVKM. The CDR3 reads CASRTVEKLFF. CDR3 DNA: TGTGCCAGCCGTACAGTTGAAAAACTGTTTTTT.

The chain links TRBV30 to TRBJ2-5, with TRBD2 matching over 7 bases. Looked up from germline, CDR1 is GTSNPN and CDR2 is SVGIG (reference sequence). The CDR3 runs 11 residues. Losses at the gene ends were 5 bases for V and 6 bases for J; bases not matched to a gene: 3. The CDR3 sequence is CAWRGVKTQYF. CDR3 coding DNA: TGTGCCTGGCGGGGGGTAAAGACCCAGTACTTC.

The rearrangement joins TRBV5-1 to TRBJ2-2; D not resolved. Trimming took off 4 bases at V and 3 bases at J, with 19 bases between the two ends. The CDR3 runs to 17 residues. Per germline, CDR1 SGHRS and CDR2 YFSETQ. Here the CDR3 reads CASSPAAGMKDTGELFF. Written as DNA, the CDR3 is TGCGCCAGCAGCCCCGCTGCCGGTATGAAGGACACCGGGGAGCTGTTTTTT. The full variable domain, in which reference TRBV5-1 and TRBJ2-2 provide the parts outside the CDR3, is KAGVTQTPRYLIKTRGQQVTLSCSPISGHRSVSWYQQTPGQGLQFLFEYFSETQRNKGNFPGRFSGRQFSNSRSEMNVSTLELGDSALYLCASSPAAGMKDTGELFFGEGSRLTVL.

This chain links TRBV7-9 with TRBJ1-2; 9 bases align to TRBD1. The ends lost 1 base at V and 4 bases at J; junction bases unmatched: 7. Looked up from germline, CDR1 is SEHNR and CDR2 is FQNEAQ (reference sequence). The CDR3 consists of 16 residues. The CDR3 here is CASSLGVGQGIYGYTF. The DNA of the CDR3 is TGTGCCAGCAGCTTAGGAGTGGGACAGGGAATCTATGGCTACACCTTC.

V gene TRBV5-6 combines with J gene TRBJ1-5, with TRBD1 matching over 7 bases. The CDR3 has 15 residues. The germline gives CDR1 SGHDT, CDR2 YYEEEE. The ends lost 4 bases at V and 3 bases at J; junction bases unmatched: 7. CDR3 sequence: CASSRTGTYNQPQHF. In nucleotides, the CDR3 is TGTGCCAGCAGCCGGACAGGCACCTACAATCAGCCCCAGCATTTT.

V is TRBV10-3 and J is TRBJ2-3; TRBD2 is a possible D gene (5 bases). The CDR3 is made up of 15 amino acids. CDR1 is ENHRY, CDR2 SYGVKD, per germline. Trimming pared 5 bases from V and 3 bases from J, leaving 15 bases between. The CDR3 reads CAISNLLVGTDTQYF. In nucleotides, the CDR3 is TGTGCCATCAGTAATCTACTAGTAGGGACAGATACGCAGTATTTT.

The chain uses TRBV15 and TRBJ1-1, with a weak D call TRBD1 (5 bases). This CDR3 comprises 13 residues. Germline V gives CDR1 LNHNV, CDR2 YYDKDF (reference sequence). V lost 11 bases to trimming and J lost 0 bases, with 13 bases between them. In nucleotides, the CDR3 is TGTGCCGCGGGGACGGAGATGAACACTGAAGCTTTCTTT. It codes for CAAGTEMNTEAFF.

This clone was observed a single time. The chain couples TRBV11-1 to TRBJ2-1, with D tentatively TRBD2 (6 bases). Germline V gene sequence: CDR1 SGHAT, CDR2 FQDESV (reference sequence). Trimming pared 5 bases from V and 4 bases from J, leaving 15 bases between. The CDR3 totals 15 residues. The chain's CDR3 is CASSPSERVYNEQFF. The CDR3 DNA follows: TGTGCCAGCAGCCCCAGCGAGCGGGTATACAATGAGCAGTTCTTC.

CDR3 sequence: CSARGGYTQYF. CDR3 nucleotide sequence: TGCAGTGCTAGAGGTGGTTATACGCAGTATTTT. J is TRBJ2-3 and V is TRBV20-1; D ambiguous. Trimming removed 1 base from V and 7 bases from J, with 6 bases in between. The CDR3 is 11 residues long. Germline values: CDR1 DFQATT, CDR2 SNEGSKA (reference sequence).

This chain links TRBV11-1 with TRBJ2-7, with D maybe TRBD2 (6 bases). There are 17 residues in the CDR3. V lost 5 bases to trimming and J lost 3 bases, with 23 bases between them. The germline V gene has CDR1 SGHAT and CDR2 FQDESV (reference sequence). CDR3: CASSPPEEGPHRYEQYF. The CDR3, as DNA: TGTGCCAGCAGCCCACCCGAGGAGGGCCCCCACCGCTACGAGCAGTACTTC.

The chain joins TRBV6-5 to TRBJ1-2; D is unclear. V was trimmed by 9 bases and J by 0 bases, leaving 8 bases between them. The CDR3 has 12 residues. From germline, CDR1 is MNHEY and CDR2 SVGAGI. DNA for the CDR3: TGTGCCAGTTCCCGGACTAACTATGGCTACACCTTC. It codes for CASSRTNYGYTF.

J is TRBJ2-1 and V is TRBV19, with 9 bases lining up with TRBD2. CDR1 is LNHDA, CDR2 SQIVND, per germline (reference sequence). J was trimmed by 7 bases and V by 6 bases; bases with no gene match: 13. This CDR3 is 16 amino acids long. CDR3 sequence reads: CASSIWETSGGNEQFF. CDR3 DNA: TGTGCCAGTAGCATATGGGAGACTAGCGGTGGGAATGAGCAGTTCTTC.

V usage is TRBV28 and J usage is TRBJ2-3; a weak D match, TRBD2 (6 bases). The V gene's germline CDR1 is MDHEN and CDR2 SYDVKM. The CDR3 spans 15 residues. V gave up 5 bases and J gave up 4 bases, with 16 bases separating them. CDR3 DNA sequence: TGTGCCAGCAGTCTCGGGGGAGTTAGGGCAGATACGCAGTATTTT. Amino acids: CASSLGGVRADTQYF.

The chain joins TRBV5-5 to TRBJ2-1; possible D gene TRBD2, 7 bases. This CDR3 is built from 14 residues. Germline V gene sequence: CDR1 SGHKS, CDR2 YYEKEE (reference sequence). V was pared by 4 bases and J by 4 bases, with 12 bases between. In DNA form, the CDR3 reads TGTGCCAGCAGCCCGGGGGGACAATACAATGAGCAGTTCTTC. This sequence encodes CASSPGGQYNEQFF.

The V call is TRBV10-3, the J call TRBJ1-1, with 9 bases fitting TRBD1. V was pared by 6 bases and J by 8 bases, with 13 bases of the junction left unmatched. CDR1 and CDR2 (germline): ENHRY, SYGVKD. CDR3 length: 15 amino acids. CDR3 bases: TGTGCCATCAGAGGAACAGGGGGCGGGGAGGAAGAAGCTTTCTTT. Its translation: CAIRGTGGGEEEAFF.

CDR3 bases: TGTGCCAGCAGCCAAGACCCCAGCGGGCTGTTGGGCACAGATACGCAGTATTTT. It codes for CASSQDPSGLLGTDTQYF. This sequence joins TRBV4-2 and TRBJ2-3, with D possibly being TRBD2 (6 bases). Trimming stripped 0 bases from V and 1 base from J, with 17 bases between. This CDR3 is built from 18 residues. CDR1 is LGHNA, CDR2 YNFKEQ, per germline.

J is TRBJ2-2 and V is TRBV7-8; TRBD2 matches 10 bases. This CDR3 region has 17 residues. Germline CDR1 and CDR2: SGHVS and FQNEAQ. The junction had 16 bases not matched to a gene; V was cut back by 6 bases and J by 9 bases. CDR3 residues: CASRPSAAGGPSRELFF. CDR3 bases: TGTGCCAGCAGACCCAGCGCAGCGGGAGGGCCTTCCCGGGAGCTGTTTTTT.